This is a list of T cell receptor beta chains from one sample in a study of T cell repertoires in cytomegalovirus infection. These receptors have no identified antigens. TCRdb re-called the reads with MiXCR, one entry per CDR3 protein. The sample includes around 800,000 distinct CDR3 sequences, about 31% of them seen just once. The source was cultured CD8+ T cells from PBMCs, collected from culture after CMV antigen stimulation. The receptors come from a human donor in good health (CMV status not recorded). Some clones in this sample may be carry-over from other donors' samples. Each CDR3 is given with its conserved first and last residue. Each record gives: J gene, V gene, D gene, clone size, CDR3 length, CDR3 DNA, CDR3 protein. A D gene is named only where the DNA matches it firmly. Only part of the rows carry a size: once, few, many, or a class if the clone is expanded.

TRBJ2-5 | TRBV7-6 | TRBD2 | many | 18 | TGTGCCAGCAGCTTATTAATCCCCACTAGCGGCGGGCGAGAGACCCAGTACTTC | CASSLLIPTSGGRETQYF
TRBJ1-2 | TRBV4-1 | - | - | 15 | TGCGCCAGCAGCCAAGGGACCAGTAGATCCTATGGCTACACCTTC | CASSQGTSRSYGYTF
TRBJ1-1 | TRBV6-1 | - | - | 17 | TGTGCCAGCAGTGAAGAGGGTTGGGCAGTCTTCGGCACTGAAGCTTTCTTT | CASSEEGWAVFGTEAFF
TRBJ2-6 | TRBV12-3/TRBV12-4 | - | few | 16 | TGTGCCAGTCCGGGACCATTTGACTCTGGGGCCAACGTCCTGACTTTC | CASPGPFDSGANVLTF
TRBJ2-1 | TRBV3-1 | - | - | 16 | TGTGCCAGCAGCCCCCAAATGGGGGGCCCCTACAATGAGCAGTTCTTC | CASSPQMGGPYNEQFF
TRBJ2-1 | TRBV11-3 | - | once | 14 | TGTGCCAGCAGCTTAACCGGGACCCCTAATGAGCAGTTCTTC | CASSLTGTPNEQFF
TRBJ2-1 | TRBV10-3 | - | - | 14 | TGTGCCATCAGTGGTTTGGGGGGGGCCGGTGAGCAGTTCTTC | CAISGLGGAGEQFF
TRBJ2-1 | TRBV19 | - | - | 12 | TGTGCCAGCGGAGCTGGGTACAATGAGCAGTTCTTC | CASGAGYNEQFF
TRBJ2-1 | TRBV12-3/TRBV12-4 | TRBD2 | - | 18 | TGTGCCAGCAGAACCGGGACTAGCGGTTCTTTCCCCTACAATGAGCAGTTCTTC | CASRTGTSGSFPYNEQFF
TRBJ1-6 | TRBV7-3 | TRBD1 | - | 16 | TGTGCCAGCAGCCTAGGCGGACAGGGGTTGAATTCACCCCTCCACTTT | CASSLGGQGLNSPLHF
TRBJ1-1 | TRBV7-8 | TRBD1 | many | 15 | TGTGCCAGCAGCATTCCCGCTACAGGGGGCACTGAAGCTTTCTTT | CASSIPATGGTEAFF
TRBJ2-2 | TRBV29-1 | - | - | 12 | TGCAGCGTTGTTGCCCCCACCGGGGAGCTGTTTTTT | CSVVAPTGELFF
TRBJ2-5 | TRBV7-2 | TRBD2 | few | 16 | TGTGCCAGCAGCTTACGCCGCCGAGCGGGAGAAGAGACCCAGTACTTC | CASSLRRRAGEETQYF
TRBJ2-3 | TRBV28 | - | few | 15 | TGTGCCAGCTACCAGCTTGGGGGCCCCACAGATACGCAGTATTTT | CASYQLGGPTDTQYF
TRBJ1-4 | TRBV6-2/TRBV6-3 | - | few | 15 | TGTGCCAGCACTTCACCCCGGGCGGGCCAAGAAAAACTGTTTTTT | CASTSPRAGQEKLFF
TRBJ1-1 | TRBV19 | TRBD1 | few | 17 | TGTGCCAGTAGAGTTCGGGACAGGGGGCTTTCGAACACTGAAGCTTTCTTT | CASRVRDRGLSNTEAFF
TRBJ1-3 | TRBV18 | - | - | 18 | TGTGCCAGCTCACCAGATTTCCCCAGCTCTGACTCTGGAAACACCATATATTTT | CASSPDFPSSDSGNTIYF